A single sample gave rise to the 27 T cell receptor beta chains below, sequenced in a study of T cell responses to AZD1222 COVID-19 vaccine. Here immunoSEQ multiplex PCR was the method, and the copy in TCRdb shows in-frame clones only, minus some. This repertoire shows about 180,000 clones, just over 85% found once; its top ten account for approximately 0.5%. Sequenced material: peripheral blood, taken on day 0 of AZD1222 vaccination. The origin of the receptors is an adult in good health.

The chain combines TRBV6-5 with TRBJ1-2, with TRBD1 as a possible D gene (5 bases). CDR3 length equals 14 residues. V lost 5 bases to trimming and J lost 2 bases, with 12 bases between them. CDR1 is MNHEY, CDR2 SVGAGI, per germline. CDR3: CASSLFGGNYGYTF. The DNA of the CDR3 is TGTGCCAGCAGTCTGTTCGGGGGGAACTATGGCTACACCTTC.

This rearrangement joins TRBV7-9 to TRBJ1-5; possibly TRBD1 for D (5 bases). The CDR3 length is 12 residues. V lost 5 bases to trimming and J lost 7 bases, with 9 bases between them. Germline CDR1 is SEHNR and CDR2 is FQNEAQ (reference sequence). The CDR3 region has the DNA TGTGCCAGCAGCGACAGCAGGCAGCCCCAGCATTTT. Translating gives CASSDSRQPQHF.

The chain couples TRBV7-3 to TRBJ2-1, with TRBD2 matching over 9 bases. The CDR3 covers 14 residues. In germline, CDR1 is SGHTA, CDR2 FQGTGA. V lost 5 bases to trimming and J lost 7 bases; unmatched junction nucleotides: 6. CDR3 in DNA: TGTGCCAGCAGCCGTAGCGGGAGTGGAAATGAGCAGTTCTTC. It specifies CASSRSGSGNEQFF.

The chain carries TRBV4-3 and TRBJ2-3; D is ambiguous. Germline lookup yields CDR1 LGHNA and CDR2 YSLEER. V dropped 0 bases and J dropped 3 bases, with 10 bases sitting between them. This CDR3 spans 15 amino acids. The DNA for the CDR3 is TGCGCCAGCAGCCAAGATCCAGATGAAACAGATACGCAGTATTTT. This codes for CASSQDPDETDTQYF.

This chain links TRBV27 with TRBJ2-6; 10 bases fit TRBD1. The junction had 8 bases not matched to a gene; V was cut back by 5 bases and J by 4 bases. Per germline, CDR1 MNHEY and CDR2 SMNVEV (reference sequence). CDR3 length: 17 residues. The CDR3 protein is CASSISTGGGGANVLTF. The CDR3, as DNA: TGTGCCAGCAGTATTTCGACAGGGGGCGGCGGGGCCAACGTCCTGACTTTC. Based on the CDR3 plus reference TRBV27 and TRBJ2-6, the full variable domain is EAQVTQNPRYLITVTGKKLTVTCSQNMNHEYMSWYRQDPGLGLRQIYYSMNVEVTDKGDVPEGYKVSRKEKRNFPLILESPSPNQTSLYFCASSISTGGGGANVLTFGAGSRLTVL.

This CDR3 is CASKDPSISNTEAFF. The CDR3 DNA is TGTGCCTCAAAGGACCCTTCCATTTCGAACACTGAAGCTTTCTTT. The chain links TRBV6-5 to TRBJ1-1; D not certain. CDR3 size: 15 residues. The germline V gene has CDR1 MNHEY and CDR2 SVGAGI. Trimming stripped 11 bases from V and 1 base from J, with 20 bases between.

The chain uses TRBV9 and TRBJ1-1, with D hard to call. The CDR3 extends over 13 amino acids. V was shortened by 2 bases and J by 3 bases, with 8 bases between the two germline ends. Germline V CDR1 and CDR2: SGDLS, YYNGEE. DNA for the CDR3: TGTGCCAGCAGCGTGGACGCTGACACTGAAGCTTTCTTT. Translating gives CASSVDADTEAFF.

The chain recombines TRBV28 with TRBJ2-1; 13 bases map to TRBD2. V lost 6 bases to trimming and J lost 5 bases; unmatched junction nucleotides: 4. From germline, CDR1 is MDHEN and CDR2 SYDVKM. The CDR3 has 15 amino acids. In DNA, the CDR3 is TGTGCCAGCAGACCCGGGACTAGCGGGAACAATGAGCAGTTCTTC. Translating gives CASRPGTSGNNEQFF.

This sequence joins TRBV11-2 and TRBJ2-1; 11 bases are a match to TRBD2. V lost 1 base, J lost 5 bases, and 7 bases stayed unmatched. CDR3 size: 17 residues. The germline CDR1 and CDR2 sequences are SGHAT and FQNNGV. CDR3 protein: CASSLVPLAGANNEQFF. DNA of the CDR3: TGTGCCAGCAGCTTAGTTCCACTAGCGGGAGCCAACAATGAGCAGTTCTTC.

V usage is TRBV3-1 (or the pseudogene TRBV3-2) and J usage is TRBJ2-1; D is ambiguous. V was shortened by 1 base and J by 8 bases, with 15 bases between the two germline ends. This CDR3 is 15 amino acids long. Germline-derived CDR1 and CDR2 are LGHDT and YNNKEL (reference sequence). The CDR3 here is CASSQGGFSGHEQFF. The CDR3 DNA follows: TGTGCCAGCAGCCAAGGAGGATTTTCCGGGCATGAGCAGTTCTTC.

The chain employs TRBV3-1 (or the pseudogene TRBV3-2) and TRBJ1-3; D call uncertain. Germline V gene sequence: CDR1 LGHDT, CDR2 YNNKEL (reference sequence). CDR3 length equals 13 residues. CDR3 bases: TGTCCCGAAGAGAGGGTGTCGAGAAACACCATATATTTT. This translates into CPEERVSRNTIYF.

CDR3 sequence: CASSHRLSGTGDYGYTF. CDR3 nucleotide sequence: TGTGCCAGCAGCCACCGCCTATCCGGGACAGGGGATTATGGCTACACCTTC. V and J are TRBV4-2 and TRBJ1-2, with 10 bases aligning to TRBD1. With 3 bases clipped from V and 5 bases from J, the junction kept 12 bases outside the gene matches. Germline loops: CDR1 LGHNA, CDR2 YNFKEQ. This CDR3 comprises 17 residues.

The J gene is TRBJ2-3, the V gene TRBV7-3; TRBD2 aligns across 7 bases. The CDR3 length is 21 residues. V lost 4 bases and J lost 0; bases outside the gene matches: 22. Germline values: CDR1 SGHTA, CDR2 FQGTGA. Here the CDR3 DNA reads TGTGCCAGCAGCTCGCCCCGCCCAGCGGGACCTTCCACCCCTAGCACAGATACGCAGTATTTT. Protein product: CASSSPRPAGPSTPSTDTQYF.

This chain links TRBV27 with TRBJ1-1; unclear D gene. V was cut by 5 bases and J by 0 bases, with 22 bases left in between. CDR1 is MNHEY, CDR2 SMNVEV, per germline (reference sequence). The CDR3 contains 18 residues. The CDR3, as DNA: TGTGCCAGCAGTGAGGCTTTACTTCCACGATCCATGAACACTGAAGCTTTCTTT. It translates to CASSEALLPRSMNTEAFF.

CDR3 in DNA: TGTGCCAGCAGCTCCGGGACAGGGTACAATGAGCAGTTCTTC. This sequence encodes CASSSGTGYNEQFF. This rearrangement joins TRBV5-4 to TRBJ2-1; TRBD1 matches at 9 bases. Trimming took 3 bases from V and 4 from J; bases not matched to a gene: 2. Looked up from germline, CDR1 is SGHNT and CDR2 is YYREEE (reference sequence). The CDR3 consists of 14 residues.

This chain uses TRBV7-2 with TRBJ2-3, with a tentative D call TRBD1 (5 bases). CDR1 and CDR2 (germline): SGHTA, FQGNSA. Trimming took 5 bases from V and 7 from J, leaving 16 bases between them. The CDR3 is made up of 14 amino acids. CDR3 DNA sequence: TGTGCCAGCAGCCCAAGGACAACCTCCTATACGCAGTATTTT. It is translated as CASSPRTTSYTQYF.

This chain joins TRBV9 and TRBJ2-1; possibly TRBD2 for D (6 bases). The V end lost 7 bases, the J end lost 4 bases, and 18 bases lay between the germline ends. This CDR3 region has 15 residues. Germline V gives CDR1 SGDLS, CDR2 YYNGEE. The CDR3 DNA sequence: TGTGCCAGCCGAAGGCCGGGAGACGGATACAATGAGCAGTTCTTC. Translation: CASRRPGDGYNEQFF. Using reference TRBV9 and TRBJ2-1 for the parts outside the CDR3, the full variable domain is DSGVTQTPKHLITATGQRVTLRCSPRSGDLSVYWYQQSLDQGLQFLIQYYNGEERAKGNILERFSAQQFPDLHSELNLSSLELGDSALYFCASRRPGDGYNEQFFGPGTRLTVL.

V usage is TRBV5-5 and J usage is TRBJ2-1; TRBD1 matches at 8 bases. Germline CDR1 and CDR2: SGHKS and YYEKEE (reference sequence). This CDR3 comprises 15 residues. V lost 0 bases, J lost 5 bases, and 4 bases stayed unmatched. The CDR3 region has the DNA TGTGCCAGCAGCTTGGGGACAGGGCTTGACAATGAGCAGTTCTTC. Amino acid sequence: CASSLGTGLDNEQFF.

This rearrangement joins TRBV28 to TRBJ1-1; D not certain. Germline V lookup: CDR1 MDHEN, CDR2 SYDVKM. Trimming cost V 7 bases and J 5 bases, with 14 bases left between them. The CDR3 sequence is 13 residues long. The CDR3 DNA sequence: TGTGCCAGCAACGCCAAGGGATGGACTGAAGCTTTCTTT. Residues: CASNAKGWTEAFF.

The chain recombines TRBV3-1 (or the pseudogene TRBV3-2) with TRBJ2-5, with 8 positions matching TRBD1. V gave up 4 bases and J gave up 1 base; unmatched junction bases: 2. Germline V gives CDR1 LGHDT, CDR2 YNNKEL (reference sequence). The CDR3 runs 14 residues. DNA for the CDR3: TGTGCCAGCAGCCTACAGGGGGGCCAAGAGACCCAGTACTTC. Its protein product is CASSLQGGQETQYF.

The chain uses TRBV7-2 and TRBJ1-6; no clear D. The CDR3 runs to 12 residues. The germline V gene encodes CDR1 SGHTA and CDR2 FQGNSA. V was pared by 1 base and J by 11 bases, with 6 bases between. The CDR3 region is CASSLVTPPLHF. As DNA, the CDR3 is TGTGCCAGCAGCTTAGTGACGCCACCCCTCCACTTT. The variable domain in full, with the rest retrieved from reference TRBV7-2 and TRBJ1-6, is GAGVSQSPSNKVTEKGKDVELRCDPISGHTALYWYRQSLGQGLEFLIYFQGNSAPDKSGLPSDRFSAERTGGSVSTLTIQRTQQEDSAVYLCASSLVTPPLHFGNGTRLTVT.

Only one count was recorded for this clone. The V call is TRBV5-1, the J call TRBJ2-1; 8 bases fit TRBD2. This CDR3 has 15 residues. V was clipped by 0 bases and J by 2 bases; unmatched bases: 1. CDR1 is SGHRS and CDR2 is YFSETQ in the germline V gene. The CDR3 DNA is TGCGCCAGCAGCTTGGCGACTAGCGCCTACAATGAGCAGTTCTTC. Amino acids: CASSLATSAYNEQFF.

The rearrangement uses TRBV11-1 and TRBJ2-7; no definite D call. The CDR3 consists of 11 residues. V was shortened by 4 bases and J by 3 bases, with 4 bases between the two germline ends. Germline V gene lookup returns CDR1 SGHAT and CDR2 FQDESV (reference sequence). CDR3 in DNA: TGTGCCAGCAGCTCGAACTACGAGCAGTACTTC. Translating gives CASSSNYEQYF.

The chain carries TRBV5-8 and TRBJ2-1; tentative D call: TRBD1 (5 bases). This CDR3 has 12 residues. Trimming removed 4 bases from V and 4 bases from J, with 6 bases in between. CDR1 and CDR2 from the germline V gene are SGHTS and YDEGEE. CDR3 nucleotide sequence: TGTGCCAGCAGCCGACAGTACAATGAGCAGTTCTTC. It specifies CASSRQYNEQFF.

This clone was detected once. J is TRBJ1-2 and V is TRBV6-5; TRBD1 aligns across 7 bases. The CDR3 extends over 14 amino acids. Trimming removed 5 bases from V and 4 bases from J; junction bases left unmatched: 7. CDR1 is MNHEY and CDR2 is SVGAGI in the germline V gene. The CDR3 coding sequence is TGTGCCAGCAGTCGACAGGGAGAGAGCTATGGCTACACCTTC. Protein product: CASSRQGESYGYTF.

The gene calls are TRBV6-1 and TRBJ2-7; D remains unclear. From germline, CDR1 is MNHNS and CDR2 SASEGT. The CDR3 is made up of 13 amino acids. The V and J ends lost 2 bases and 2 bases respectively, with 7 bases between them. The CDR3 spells CASSEYEPYEQYF. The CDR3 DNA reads TGTGCCAGCAGTGAATATGAACCCTACGAGCAGTACTTC.

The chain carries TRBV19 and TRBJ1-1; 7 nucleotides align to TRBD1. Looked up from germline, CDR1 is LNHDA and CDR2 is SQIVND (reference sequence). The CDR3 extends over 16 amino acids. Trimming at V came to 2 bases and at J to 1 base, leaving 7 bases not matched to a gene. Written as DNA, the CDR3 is TGTGCCAGTAGTATAAACAGGGGTAAGACGAACACTGAAGCTTTCTTT. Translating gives CASSINRGKTNTEAFF.